The 12 T cell receptor beta chains in this list originate from one sample, sequenced in a study of T cells in Graves' hyperthyroidism and ophthalmopathy (dated by TCRdb to 2018 to 2020). Library prep was done by multiplex PCR. Data came from an Illumina HiSeq 2000. The TCR beta CDR3 regions were amplified from RNA transcripts. For the first round of RT-PCR on the TCR CDR3, the HTBI primer set was used together with the Qiagen OneStep RT-PCR kit. The public reads were reanalyzed by TCRdb: fastp trimming at Q25, MiXCR alignment, in-frame beta chains only. Identical CDR3 protein sequences are pooled into one entry, listed with their most common genes and DNA. Here the sample has hundreds of thousands of distinct CDR3 sequences; less than 45% occur a single time. Less than 9.5% of the sample belongs to the ten largest clones. Specimen: peripheral blood or thyroid tissue (not recorded which). The receptor source for this set is an adult man with Graves' disease, either hyperthyroidism or ophthalmopathy (not recorded which).

This clonotype was seen ten or more times. The chain is built from TRBV29-1 and TRBJ1-2, with 7 bases that match TRBD1. CDR1 and CDR2 from the germline V gene are SQVTM and ANQGSEA. The CDR3 loop spans 16 amino acids. Trimming removed 3 bases from V and 1 base from J; junction bases left unmatched: 11. CDR3 nucleotides: TGCAGCGTTGAGGGGGCCGACAGGGAAAATAACTATGGCTACACCTTC. Translation gives CSVEGADRENNYGYTF.

The chain is built from TRBV7-8 and TRBJ2-2; tentatively, D is TRBD1 (6 bases). The V gene lost 5 bases and the J gene lost 7 bases, with 17 bases spanning the gap. Germline CDR1 reads SGHVS; CDR2 reads FQNEAQ. The CDR3 runs 15 residues. The DNA for the CDR3 is TGTGCCAGCAGCCACATAGGGGGATACGGCGGGGAGCTGTTTTTT. It specifies CASSHIGGYGGELFF. Full variable domain (outside the CDR3, taken from reference TRBV7-8 and TRBJ2-2): GAGVSQSPRYKVAKRGQDVALRCDPISGHVSLFWYQQALGQGPEFLTYFQNEAQLDKSGLPSDRFFAERPEGSVSTLKIQRTQQEDSAVYLCASSHIGGYGGELFFGEGSRLTVL.

This clonotype has more than one count but fewer than ten. V usage is TRBV20-1 and J usage is TRBJ1-5, with 7 nucleotides matching TRBD1. With 3 bases clipped from V and 0 bases from J, the junction kept 5 bases outside the gene matches. The CDR3 is made up of 15 amino acids. Germline-derived CDR1 and CDR2 are DFQATT and SNEGSKA (reference sequence). CDR3 nucleotides: TGCAGTGCTAGGAGGGACAGCAATAGCAATCAGCCCCAGCATTTT. Its protein is CSARRDSNSNQPQHF.

The V and J genes are TRBV20-1 and TRBJ1-2; no clear D. The germline CDR1 and CDR2 sequences are DFQATT and SNEGSKA (reference sequence). CDR3 length equals 12 residues. V was shortened by 6 bases and J by 4 bases, with 12 bases between the two germline ends. CDR3 in amino acids: CSAPMGGYGYTF. The CDR3 nucleotides are TGCAGTGCCCCGATGGGTGGCTATGGCTACACCTTC.

This clonotype has only a few counts. V gene TRBV19 combines with J gene TRBJ1-2; 8 bases line up with TRBD1. The V gene's germline CDR1 is LNHDA and CDR2 SQIVND (reference sequence). This CDR3 spans 13 amino acids. Unmatched junction bases numbered 4, after V lost 2 bases and J lost 8 bases. Written as DNA, the CDR3 is TGTGCCAGTAGTATACAGGGGGCAGGCGGCTACACCTTC. It translates to CASSIQGAGGYTF.

The chain employs TRBV12-3 or TRBV12-4 and TRBJ1-3, with a tentative D call TRBD1 (5 bases). The CDR3 totals 15 residues. V lost 3 bases and J lost 0, with 9 bases in between. CDR3 DNA: TGTGCCAGCAGTTTCGGGGCCAGCTCTGGAAACACCATATATTTT. This gives the protein CASSFGASSGNTIYF.

The chain employs TRBV20-1 and TRBJ1-3; D ambiguous. Trimming removed 0 bases at V and 0 bases at J, with 12 bases between. Germline V gene sequence: CDR1 DFQATT, CDR2 SNEGSKA (reference sequence). The CDR3 is 16 residues long. The CDR3 nucleotides read TGCAGTGCTAGAGATGGCCAGGCAGCCTCTGGAAACACCATATATTTT. Protein product: CSARDGQAASGNTIYF.

V is TRBV20-1 and J is TRBJ1-2; D possibly corresponds to TRBD1 (6 bases). Germline CDR1 is DFQATT and CDR2 is SNEGSKA (reference sequence). This CDR3 region has 17 residues. V was cut by 0 bases and J by 3 bases, with 20 bases left in between. This CDR3 is CSARDVGAARIDYGYTF. CDR3 coding DNA: TGCAGTGCTAGAGATGTGGGGGCAGCTAGAATAGACTATGGCTACACCTTC.

This chain links TRBV7-9 with TRBJ1-1; D is possibly TRBD1 (5 bases). V was clipped by 2 bases and J by 4 bases, with 14 bases between them. Germline CDR1 SEHNR, CDR2 FQNEAQ (reference sequence). CDR3 length equals 15 residues. CDR3 in DNA: TGTGCCAGCAGCTTAACTCAGGGAAGTGGCACTGAAGCTTTCTTT. It specifies CASSLTQGSGTEAFF.

This chain joins TRBV9 and TRBJ2-7; 10 bases line up with TRBD1. Trimming took 5 bases from V and 4 from J; bases not matched to a gene: 6. Germline V gene lookup returns CDR1 SGDLS and CDR2 YYNGEE. This CDR3 has 14 residues. CDR3 amino acids: CASRRPGQGYEQYF. CDR3 DNA: TGTGCCAGCAGACGTCCGGGACAGGGGTACGAGCAGTACTTC.

The chain has TRBV6-2 or TRBV6-3 and TRBJ1-2, with D possibly being TRBD1 (5 bases). The V and J ends lost 0 bases and 8 bases respectively, with 22 bases between them. Germline V gene data show CDR1 as MNHEY and CDR2 as SVGEGT. The CDR3 sequence is 17 residues long. CDR3 amino acids: CASSYSRRGGPPGGYTF. The CDR3 DNA sequence: TGTGCCAGCAGTTACTCGAGAAGGGGCGGCCCTCCTGGGGGCTACACCTTC.

The table lists this clonotype with many counts. The rearrangement uses TRBV7-9 and TRBJ1-4; D gene unclear. Trimming removed 6 bases from V and 7 bases from J, with 18 bases in between. This CDR3 spans 15 amino acids. Germline lookup yields CDR1 SEHNR and CDR2 FQNEAQ (reference sequence). Here the CDR3 DNA reads TGTGCCAGCAGTCCAGGTCCTCAAGCTATTGAAAAACTGTTTTTT. Its protein product is CASSPGPQAIEKLFF.